Sequencing of this TCR beta chain was carried out in a study of neurological immune-mediated disorders. A single run covered 15-18 subjects with over 200 million TCR-beta sequences. TCRdb reanalysed the 5' RACE reads using MiXCR and keeps one entry per CDR3 protein. This sample has about 51,000 distinct CDR3 sequences; 16% occur once, and the top ten carry approximately 4%. The CDR3 totals 11 residues. Trimming took 7 bases from V and 7 from J, leaving 14 bases between them. Germline loops: CDR1 SQVTM, CDR2 ANQGSEA. This clonotype was observed at least ten times. Its antigen is not known. Whole-study findings and limits: Subjects shared no identical expanded-clone CDR3 amino acid sequences, suggesting private TCR-beta repertoires in all groups.

Input material: PBMCs. The source is a man aged 55-75 years in good health. The rearrangement uses TRBV29-1 and TRBJ2-7, with D perhaps matching TRBD2 (6 bases). The CDR3 DNA reads TGCAGCGGGGGGGACTTTAGGGAGCAGTACTTC. This gives the protein CSGGDFREQYF.